This T cell receptor (beta chain) comes out of a study of blood T cell repertoires in COVID-19. The table came from immunoSEQ multiplex PCR; TCRdb's copy has only in-frame clones and leaves some out. The sample lists just under 350,000 clones; approximately 89% were seen once. This CDR3 spans 11 amino acids. V was pared by 3 bases and J by 6 bases, with 6 bases between. Germline CDR1 SGHAT, CDR2 FQNNGV. This TCR derives from a woman aged 18-29 years who had recovered from COVID-19. This chain uses TRBV11-2 with TRBJ2-7; perhaps TRBD2 as D (6 bases). The sequencing input was peripheral blood. CDR3 amino acids: CASSFGGEQYV. In DNA form, the CDR3 reads TGTGCCAGCAGCTTCGGGGGCGAGCAGTACGTC.